The present entry profiles one T cell receptor (beta chain) with its context. This sample was included in a study of blood T cell repertoires in COVID-19. Assay: immunoSEQ multiplex PCR; the TCRdb copy retains only in-frame clones and omits some. The sample lists 200,000 to 250,000 clones; roughly 90% were seen once. The CDR3 loop spans 20 amino acids. The ends lost 3 bases at V and 0 bases at J; junction bases unmatched: 18. CDR1 and CDR2 (germline): SGHRS, YFSETQ. The source is a woman between 55 and 75 years old with acute or convalescent COVID-19. The chain employs TRBV5-1 and TRBJ2-1, with 7 bases fitting TRBD2. The sample was peripheral blood. The CDR3 spells CASSSSTGTNLRSSYNEQFF. CDR3 DNA: TGCGCCAGCAGCTCTTCAACCGGGACTAACCTCCGGAGCTCCTACAATGAGCAGTTCTTC.